This TCR beta chain was found in a study of blood T cell repertoires in COVID-19. Study background: COVID-19 samples collected from the United States, Italy and Spain covered acute and convalescent phases. T cells, B-cell-depleted T cells, or PBMCs supplied cDNA or gDNA.

Here immunoSEQ multiplex PCR was the method, and the copy in TCRdb shows in-frame clones only, minus some. The top ten clones hold more than 3% of a sample with approximately 470,000 clones, approximately 85% of them seen once. Germline CDR1 and CDR2: ENHRY and SYGVKD. Trimming at V came to 2 bases and at J to 3 bases, leaving 12 bases not matched to a gene. CDR3 length: 19 residues. The source of this sequence is a human donor in a cohort sampled during active COVID-19. The specimen was peripheral blood. The rearrangement joins TRBV10-3 to TRBJ2-1; 11 bases line up with TRBD2. The CDR3 sequence is CAISEPPSLAGGIYNEQFF. DNA of the CDR3: TGTGCCATCAGTGAGCCCCCGTCTCTAGCGGGAGGAATCTACAATGAGCAGTTCTTC.